The T cell receptor (beta chain) under discussion was sequenced for a study of T cell repertoires in cytomegalovirus infection (dated 2019 in TCRdb). For context, the study as a whole: Donor HLA type was relevant to the analysis, because carriage of CMV infection together with the matching HLA type was indicated by public TCR beta signatures. General conclusions and limits of the study: Carriers of CMV infection plus the relevant HLA type were discriminated by the cumulative frequency of public TCR beta family members in the study cohort and in an independent roughly 340-donor cohort. The ex vivo response was dominated by HLA-C-restricted CMV-specific TCR beta clonotypes, and the single most frequent clonotype in two of eight donors was supplied by these HLA-C-restricted clonotypes.

The listed sequencing device is Illumina HiSeq 1500. TCRdb trimmed public reads at Q25 via fastp, called clones via MiXCR and kept in-frame beta chains. Rows matching on CDR3 protein sequence are summarized as one entry with the most common DNA and genes. The sample table contains 500,000 to 600,000 distinct CDR3 sequences; only one count was recorded for more than 15% of them. Roughly a quarter of the sample belongs to the ten largest clones. In this sample, this clonotype turned up many times. The specificity of this receptor is unknown. No much larger clone is present one base from it, and per-base qualities are unavailable. Trimming takes 0 bases from V and 2 bases from J, and the germline ends sit 11 bases apart. The germline V gene specifies LGHNT as CDR1 and FRNRAP as CDR2. The CDR3 runs 16 amino acids, cysteine and phenylalanine included. Here the CDR3 DNA is all that survives: 48 bases in frame from base 1.

The chain was built from TRBV12-5 and TRBJ2-1; perhaps TRBD2 is the D gene, with 6 bases matching. The receptor was isolated from a human donor in good health (CMV status not recorded). Some clones in this sample may be carry-over from other donors' samples. The sequenced material came from CD8+ T cells from PBMCs. The nucleotide sequence reads TGTGCTAGTGGTTTGGTAATCGGGGGTCCCTACAATGAGCAGTTCTTC. Its coded protein is CASGLVIGGPYNEQFF. Where the CDR3 stops, the reference TRBV12-5 and TRBJ2-1 genes take over; the full variable domain is DARVTQTPRHKVTEMGQEVTMRCQPILGHNTVFWYRQTMMQGLELLAYFRNRAPLDDSGMPKDRFSAEMPDATLATLKIQPSEPRDSAVYFCASGLVIGGPYNEQFFGPGTRLTVL.